A single sample gave rise to the 23 T cell receptor beta chains below, sequenced in a study of T-cell memory formation after mild COVID-19. Each CDR3 protein gets one entry after TCRdb re-called the 5' RACE reads with MiXCR. The table has fewer than 50,000 distinct CDR3 sequences, 7% to 8% seen once; the top ten hold 1.4%. Source material: PBMCs or a T cell subset sorted from them (not recorded which). These receptors all come from a man between 18 and 35 years old who had mild COVID-19 (a few samples of this study predate the infection). Cell type and time point are not known.

This clonotype was recorded at least ten times. The chain carries TRBV5-1 and TRBJ2-5, with 8 bases identical to TRBD1. Trimming cost V 0 bases and J 1 base; bases outside gene matches: 5. Germline V gives CDR1 SGHRS, CDR2 YFSETQ. The CDR3 sequence is 16 residues long. CDR3 in DNA: TGCGCCAGCAGCTTGGAACCAGGGGGCCTCCAAGAGACCCAGTACTTC. It is translated as CASSLEPGGLQETQYF. Full variable domain (rest looked up from reference TRBV5-1 and TRBJ2-5): KAGVTQTPRYLIKTRGQQVTLSCSPISGHRSVSWYQQTPGQGLQFLFEYFSETQRNKGNFPGRFSGRQFSNSRSEMNVSTLELGDSALYLCASSLEPGGLQETQYFGPGTRLLVL.

The J gene is TRBJ1-2, the V gene TRBV10-3, with TRBD1 matching over 11 bases. With V trimmed by 2 bases and J by 4 bases, 3 bases remained unmatched. Per germline, CDR1 ENHRY and CDR2 SYGVKD. The CDR3 consists of 15 residues. CDR3 sequence (DNA): TGTGCCATCAGTGAGGGGGACAGGGGGGCCTATGGCTACACCTTC. As protein: CAISEGDRGAYGYTF.

This clonotype was counted only a few times. The V and J genes are TRBV18 and TRBJ2-6; D not certain. Germline V CDR1 and CDR2: KGHSH, LQKENI. The CDR3 covers 18 residues. V dropped 1 base and J dropped 4 bases, with 17 bases sitting between them. CDR3 sequence reads: CASSPLPASRSGANVLTF. DNA of the CDR3: TGTGCCAGCTCACCACTCCCGGCAAGCAGGTCGGGGGCCAACGTCCTGACTTTC.

This clonotype was counted a few times. The chain combines TRBV28 with TRBJ2-7, with a possible D match to TRBD2 (5 bases). The length of the CDR3 is 12 residues. Germline CDR1 MDHEN, CDR2 SYDVKM. Trimming stripped 3 bases from V and 6 bases from J, with 9 bases between. CDR3 DNA sequence: TGTGCCAGCAGTTTCCGAGGGAGCGAGCAGTACGTC. It codes for CASSFRGSEQYV.

In this sample, this clonotype turned up a few times. The CDR3 region is CASSLGTVYGYTF. The CDR3 nucleotides are TGTGCCAGCAGCTTGGGGACAGTTTATGGCTACACCTTC. This chain joins TRBV5-4 and TRBJ1-2, with D maybe TRBD1 (6 bases). The CDR3 contains 13 residues. The V end lost 0 bases, the J end lost 5 bases, and 8 bases lay between the germline ends. From germline, CDR1 is SGHNT and CDR2 YYREEE (reference sequence).

V gene TRBV4-3 combines with J gene TRBJ2-5; D perhaps matches TRBD2 (6 bases). V was cut by 4 bases and J by 5 bases, with 20 bases left in between. Germline V lookup: CDR1 LGHNA, CDR2 YSLEER. CDR3 length: 16 amino acids. In DNA form, the CDR3 reads TGCGCCAGCAGCCCAGTTCAGCGGCGGGGCATGGAGACCCAGTACTTC. Its translation is CASSPVQRRGMETQYF.

This clonotype was detected ten times or more. This chain uses TRBV20-1 with TRBJ1-1; D gene ambiguous. The CDR3 is made up of 12 amino acids. Looked up from germline, CDR1 is DFQATT and CDR2 is SNEGSKA (reference sequence). The CDR3 spells CSPQRGNTEAFF. CDR3 sequence (DNA): TGCAGCCCTCAGCGTGGGAACACTGAAGCTTTCTTT.

The J gene is TRBJ1-5, the V gene TRBV4-3; D not resolved. Trimming cost V 4 bases and J 1 base, with 11 bases left between them. The CDR3 is 15 residues long. The germline CDR1 and CDR2 sequences are LGHNA and YSLEER. The CDR3 bases are TGCGCCAGCAGCCCCCGGGCGGGAAGCAATCAGCCCCAGCATTTT. Amino acids: CASSPRAGSNQPQHF.

This clonotype was counted many times. The V gene is TRBV2, the J gene TRBJ2-3; maybe TRBD1 (6 bases). CDR3 size: 14 residues. Deletions cut 4 bases from V and 2 bases from J, with 10 bases between. The V gene's germline CDR1 is SNHLY and CDR2 FYNNEI. This CDR3 reads CASSARTVTDTQYF. The CDR3 coding sequence is TGTGCCAGCAGTGCTAGGACAGTCACAGATACGCAGTATTTT.

CDR3 DNA sequence: TGTGCCAGCAGCTTGGTAGGGACCCAGTACTTC. Translated: CASSLVGTQYF. This rearrangement joins TRBV5-6 to TRBJ2-5; unclear D gene. CDR3 length equals 11 residues. Germline CDR1 reads SGHDT; CDR2 reads YYEEEE. The ends were cut back, 0 bases at V and 7 bases at J, with 4 bases in the middle.

This clonotype was seen a few times. The chain is built from TRBV7-2 and TRBJ1-4, with a weak D call TRBD1 (5 bases). Germline assignment: CDR1 SGHTA and CDR2 FQGNSA. The length of the CDR3 is 12 residues. Trimming removed 5 bases at V and 11 bases at J, with 12 bases between. The chain's CDR3 is CASSVYGGKLFF. The CDR3 nucleotides read TGTGCCAGCAGCGTCTATGGGGGGAAACTGTTTTTT.

V gene TRBV7-8 combines with J gene TRBJ1-1; 7 nucleotides match TRBD1. J gave up 5 bases and V 1 base, and 7 bases lay outside the gene matches. The length of the CDR3 is 15 residues. Germline V lookup: CDR1 SGHVS, CDR2 FQNEAQ. CDR3 nucleotide sequence: TGTGCCAGCAGCTTAGGACAGGGTCGAGGGACTGAAGCTTTCTTT. Translation: CASSLGQGRGTEAFF.

This clonotype occurred many times. The chain has TRBV12-3 or TRBV12-4 and TRBJ2-4; no firm D call. The CDR3 is 13 residues long. V was shortened by 3 bases and J by 5 bases, with 8 bases between the two germline ends. CDR3 residues: CASSFRKENIQYF. The CDR3, as DNA: TGTGCCAGCAGTTTCAGAAAAGAAAACATTCAGTACTTC.

This clonotype came up many times. This chain joins TRBV5-1 and TRBJ2-4, with D tentatively TRBD1 (5 bases). CDR1 and CDR2 from the germline V gene are SGHRS and YFSETQ. The CDR3 totals 13 residues. Between the trimmed V and J ends, which lost 0 bases and 15 bases, there was a span of 16 bases. The CDR3 nucleotides read TGCGCCAGCAGCTTGGTTTTGGGGCAGTCCTTGTACTTC. Amino acid sequence: CASSLVLGQSLYF. The variable domain in full, completed from reference TRBV5-1 and TRBJ2-4, reads KAGVTQTPRYLIKTRGQQVTLSCSPISGHRSVSWYQQTPGQGLQFLFEYFSETQRNKGNFPGRFSGRQFSNSRSEMNVSTLELGDSALYLCASSLVLGQSLYFGAGTRLSVL.

This clonotype was seen at least ten times. The chain has TRBV4-3 and TRBJ2-2; 9 bases are a match to TRBD2. Germline-derived CDR1 and CDR2 are LGHNA and YSLEER. The V gene end was trimmed by 5 bases and the J gene end by 2 bases; junction bases not matched to a gene: 12. The CDR3 length is 18 residues. The CDR3 here is CASSFEVAGAINTGELFF. The CDR3 region has the DNA TGCGCCAGCAGCTTCGAGGTAGCGGGGGCCATAAACACCGGGGAGCTGTTTTTT.

The rearrangement uses TRBV5-8 and TRBJ2-7, with TRBD1 identical over 7 bases. In germline, CDR1 is SGHTS, CDR2 YDEGEE. The CDR3 extends over 14 amino acids. Trimming cost V 1 base and J 2 bases; bases outside gene matches: 3. In DNA form, the CDR3 reads TGTGCCAGCAGCTTGAAAGACAGGGCCTACGAGCAGTACTTC. Translated: CASSLKDRAYEQYF.

This rearrangement joins TRBV7-2 to TRBJ1-6; TRBD1 might be the D (5 bases). The germline V and J ends were trimmed by 6 bases and 8 bases, with 14 bases remaining between them. Per the germline V gene, CDR1 is SGHTA and CDR2 is FQGNSA. CDR3 length: 14 residues. For the CDR3, the DNA is TGTGCCAGCAGATCCCCAGGGTGGGATTCACCCCTCCACTTT. Translating gives CASRSPGWDSPLHF.

This clonotype was seen more than once but under ten times. V usage is TRBV29-1 and J usage is TRBJ1-1; D gene uncertain. Germline CDR1 SQVTM, CDR2 ANQGSEA. V was trimmed by 5 bases and J by 2 bases, leaving 18 bases between them. The CDR3 is 15 amino acids. The CDR3 loop reads CSVHPPGPINTEAFF. Here the CDR3 DNA reads TGCAGCGTTCATCCCCCCGGACCGATAAACACTGAAGCTTTCTTT.

This clonotype was recorded a few times. V and J are TRBV2 and TRBJ2-3; the D gene is possibly TRBD1 (6 bases). The CDR3 spans 14 residues. Per germline, CDR1 SNHLY and CDR2 FYNNEI. Between the trimmed V and J ends, which lost 4 bases and 2 bases, there was a span of 10 bases. Here the CDR3 reads CASSVTGITDTQYF. DNA of the CDR3: TGTGCCAGCAGTGTTACAGGGATCACAGATACGCAGTATTTT.

The rearrangement joins TRBV28 to TRBJ2-7; weak D call: TRBD2 (7 bases). Trimming removed 4 bases at V and 2 bases at J, with 21 bases between. The CDR3 runs 17 residues. Germline V CDR1 and CDR2: MDHEN, SYDVKM. CDR3 region: CASSSRGGGTAPYEQYV. DNA for the CDR3: TGTGCCAGCAGTTCCCGAGGGGGGGGTACGGCCCCCTACGAGCAGTACGTC.

CDR3 sequence: CSVAGSEIANTGELFF. CDR3 nucleotide sequence: TGCAGCGTTGCGGGCAGTGAGATCGCGAACACCGGGGAGCTGTTTTTT. This chain joins TRBV29-1 and TRBJ2-2; D gene uncertain. Between the trimmed V and J ends, which lost 4 bases and 0 bases, there was a span of 15 bases. This CDR3 region has 16 residues. The germline V gene encodes CDR1 SQVTM and CDR2 ANQGSEA.

This clonotype has only a few counts. The chain employs TRBV11-2 and TRBJ2-5; tentative D call: TRBD1 (5 bases). Germline V gives CDR1 SGHAT, CDR2 FQNNGV. This CDR3 spans 15 amino acids. Trimming stripped 4 bases from V and 4 bases from J, with 16 bases between. The CDR3 DNA reads as TGTGCCAGCAGCTCCATCCAGGGTAGGACAGAGACCCAGTACTTC. Its protein is CASSSIQGRTETQYF.

This sequence joins TRBV2 and TRBJ2-7, with D unresolved. The V and J ends lost 7 bases and 2 bases respectively, with 9 bases between them. Germline V CDR1 and CDR2: SNHLY, FYNNEI. The CDR3 is made up of 12 amino acids. The CDR3 here is CASIYDAYEQYV. The DNA of the CDR3 is TGTGCCAGCATCTACGACGCCTACGAGCAGTACGTC.